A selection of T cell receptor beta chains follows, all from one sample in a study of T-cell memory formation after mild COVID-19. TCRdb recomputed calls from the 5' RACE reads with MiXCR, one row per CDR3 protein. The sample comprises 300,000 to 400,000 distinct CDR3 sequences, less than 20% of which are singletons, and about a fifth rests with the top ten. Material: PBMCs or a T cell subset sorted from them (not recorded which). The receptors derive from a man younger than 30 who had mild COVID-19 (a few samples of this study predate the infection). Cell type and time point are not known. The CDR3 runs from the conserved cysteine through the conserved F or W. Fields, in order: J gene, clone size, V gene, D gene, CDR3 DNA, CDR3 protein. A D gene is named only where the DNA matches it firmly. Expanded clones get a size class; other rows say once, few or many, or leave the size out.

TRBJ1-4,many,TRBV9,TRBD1,TGTGCCAGCAGCGTAGCACAGGGGCTCGGTGAAAAACTGTTTTTT,CASSVAQGLGEKLFF
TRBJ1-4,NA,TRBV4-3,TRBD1,TGCGCCAGCAGCCCGGGACAGGGAATGATCACAACTAATGAAAAACTGTTTTTT,CASSPGQGMITTNEKLFF
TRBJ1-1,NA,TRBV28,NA,TGTGCCAGCAGTGACCACCGGGGCGGGGGCACTGAAGCTTTCTTT,CASSDHRGGGTEAFF
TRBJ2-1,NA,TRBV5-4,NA,TGTGCCAGCAGCTTGAGGGGCCGATTGCGGTTCAATGAGCAGTTCTTC,CASSLRGRLRFNEQFF
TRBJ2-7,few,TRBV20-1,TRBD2,TGCAGTGCTAGAGCCAGCGGGGGCCCTCGGTACGAGCAGTACTTC,CSARASGGPRYEQYF
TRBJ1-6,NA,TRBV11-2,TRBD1,TGTGCCAGCAGCTTAACAGGGGCAACTGCGAGGGATAATTCACCCCTCCACTTT,CASSLTGATARDNSPLHF
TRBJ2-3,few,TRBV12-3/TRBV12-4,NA,TGTGCTAGTCAGAGACGGGGCACAGATACGCAGTATTTT,CASQRRGTDTQYF
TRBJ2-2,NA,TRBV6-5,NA,TGTGCCAGCAGTTACTCGAAGCGGCGGGCGAACACCGGGGAGCTGTTTTTT,CASSYSKRRANTGELFF
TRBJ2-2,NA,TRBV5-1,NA,TGCGCCAGCAGCTCGCGGCCAGGTGTCGCGAACACCGGGGAGCTGTTTTTT,CASSSRPGVANTGELFF
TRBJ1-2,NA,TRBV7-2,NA,TGTGCCAGCAGCTTAGGGCCCCTGTCTGGTGGCTACACCTTC,CASSLGPLSGGYTF
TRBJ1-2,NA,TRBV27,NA,TGTGCCAGCAGTCCCGGGGACCCCGGCGGCCTCTATGGCTACACCTTC,CASSPGDPGGLYGYTF
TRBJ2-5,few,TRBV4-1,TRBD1,TGCGCCAGCAGCCAATACCGGACAGGGCAAGAGACCCAGTACTTC,CASSQYRTGQETQYF
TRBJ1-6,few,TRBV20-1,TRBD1,TGCAGTGCTATAGGGACAGGGGGTTCACCCCTCCACTTT,CSAIGTGGSPLHF
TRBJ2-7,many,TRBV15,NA,TGTGCCACCAGCAGCCACCGGGACCTCTACGAGCAGTACTTC,CATSSHRDLYEQYF
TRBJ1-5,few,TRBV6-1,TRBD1,TGTGCCAGCATAGCACTACCGACAGGGGGTAATCAGCCCCAGCATTTT,CASIALPTGGNQPQHF
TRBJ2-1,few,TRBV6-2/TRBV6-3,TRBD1,TGTGCCAGCACCACAGGGGGGAACAATGAGCAGTTCTTC,CASTTGGNNEQFF
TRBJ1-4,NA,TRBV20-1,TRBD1,TGCAGTGCTAGAGGGGACAGGGATAAAAAACTGTTTTTT,CSARGDRDKKLFF
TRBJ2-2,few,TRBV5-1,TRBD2,TGCGCCAGCAGCCCGACTAGCGGGGGGGCCTATACCGGGGAGCTGTTTTTT,CASSPTSGGAYTGELFF
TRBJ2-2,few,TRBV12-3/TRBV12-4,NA,TGTGCCAGCAGTTTAGCAGGGTTTGACACCGGGGAGCTGTTTTTT,CASSLAGFDTGELFF
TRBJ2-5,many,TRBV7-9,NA,TGCGCCAGCAGCCCGGGGTCCCAAGAGACCCAGTACTTC,CASSPGSQETQYF
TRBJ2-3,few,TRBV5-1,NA,TGCGCCAGCAGCTGGGATCGACCTAGCACAGATACGCAGTATTTT,CASSWDRPSTDTQYF
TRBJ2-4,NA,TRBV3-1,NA,TGTGCCAGCAGCCCTAGACGGGCCAAAAACATTCAGTACTTC,CASSPRRAKNIQYF
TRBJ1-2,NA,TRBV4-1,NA,TGCGCCAGCAGCCAGGTAGACAGCAGGTCCTATGGCTACACCTTC,CASSQVDSRSYGYTF
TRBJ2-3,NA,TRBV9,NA,TGTGCCAGCAGCGTAGCTAGCATGAATACGCAGTATTTT,CASSVASMNTQYF
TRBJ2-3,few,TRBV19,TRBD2,TGTGCCAGTAGTCCTCGTCCCGGGACTAGCGGGGTTGACACAGATACGCAGTATTTT,CASSPRPGTSGVDTDTQYF
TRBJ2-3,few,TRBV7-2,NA,TGTGCCAGCAGCTTAGCGCTAGCCTTGGCAGATACGCAGTATTTT,CASSLALALADTQYF
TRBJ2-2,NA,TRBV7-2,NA,TGTGCCAGCAGCCCAACCCCAGGGGAGCTGTTTTTT,CASSPTPGELFF
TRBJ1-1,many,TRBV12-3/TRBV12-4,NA,TGTGCCAGCAGACACCGGAGGCTGAACACTGAAGCTTTCTTT,CASRHRRLNTEAFF
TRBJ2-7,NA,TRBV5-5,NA,TGTGCCAGCAGCTTGACTACAGGGACCCAATCTTACGAGCAGTACTTC,CASSLTTGTQSYEQYF
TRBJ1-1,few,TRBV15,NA,TGTGCCACCAGCAGAAGACAGAAGAACACTGAAGCTTTCTTT,CATSRRQKNTEAFF
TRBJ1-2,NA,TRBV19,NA,TGTGCCAGTAGTATAGTTCCGGGAAGTTATGGCTACACCTTC,CASSIVPGSYGYTF
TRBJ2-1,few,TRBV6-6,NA,TGTGCCAGCGGGGCAGGGAGCAATTCTATCAAGAATGAGCAGTTCTTC,CASGAGSNSIKNEQFF
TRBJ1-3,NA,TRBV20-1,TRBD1,TGCAGTGCCAGAGGGGGCCTGAGCTCTGGAAACACCATATATTTT,CSARGGLSSGNTIYF
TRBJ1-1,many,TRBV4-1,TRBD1,TGCGCCAGCAGCCAAGAGCCTGGGGGGACAGGGGTGATGATTGAAGCTTTCTTT,CASSQEPGGTGVMIEAFF
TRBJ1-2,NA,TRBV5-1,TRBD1,TGCGCCAGCAGCCCCGACAGGGGCGCGCCTTATGGCTACACCTTC,CASSPDRGAPYGYTF
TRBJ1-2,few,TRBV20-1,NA,TGCAGTGCTAGTTACGGGGGAGGCTATGGCTACACCTTC,CSASYGGGYGYTF
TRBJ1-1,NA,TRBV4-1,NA,TGCGCCAGCAGCCAAGGCCCCCCGGCCATCACAGGGATCAACACTGAAGCTTTCTTT,CASSQGPPAITGINTEAFF
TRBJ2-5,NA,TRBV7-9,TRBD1,TGTGCCAGCAGCCACCGGACAGGGGCGCAAGAGACCCAGTACTTC,CASSHRTGAQETQYF
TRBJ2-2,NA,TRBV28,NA,TGTGCCAGCACCCTGACAGGGAACACCGGGGAGCTGTTTTTT,CASTLTGNTGELFF
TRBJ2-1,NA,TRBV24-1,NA,TGTGCCACCAGTGACCGGGACACAACCTGGACCAATGAGCAGTTCTTC,CATSDRDTTWTNEQFF
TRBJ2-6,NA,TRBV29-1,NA,TGCAGCGCCCGCTCTGGGGCCAACGTCCTGACTTTC,CSARSGANVLTF
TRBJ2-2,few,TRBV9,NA,TGTGCCAGCAGCGTAGTAGGAACCGGGGAGCTGTTTTTT,CASSVVGTGELFF
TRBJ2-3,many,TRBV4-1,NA,TGCGCCAGCAGCCAAGCGGGGGTCGAGTATCGGTATTTT,CASSQAGVEYRYF
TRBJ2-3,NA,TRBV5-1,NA,TGCGCCAGCAGCTTGGAGGTTTCAGATACGCAGTATTTT,CASSLEVSDTQYF
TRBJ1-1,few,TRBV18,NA,TGTGCCAGCTCACCAGAAAACGGGGGTACTGAAGCTTTCTTT,CASSPENGGTEAFF
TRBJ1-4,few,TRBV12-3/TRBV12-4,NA,TGTGCCAGCAGCAGACAGTTGCCTGTAACTAATGAAAAACTGTTTTTT,CASSRQLPVTNEKLFF
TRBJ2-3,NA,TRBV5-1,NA,TGCGCCAGCAGCTTGTACCGGGACGACACAGATACGCAGTATTTT,CASSLYRDDTDTQYF
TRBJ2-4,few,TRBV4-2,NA,TGTGCCAGCAGCCAAGTTGGGACAGGAGGGGGGGGAGCCAAAAACATTCAGTACTTC,CASSQVGTGGGGAKNIQYF
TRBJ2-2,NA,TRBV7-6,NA,TGTGCCAGCAGCTTATGGAGGGGGGAGCTGTTTTTT,CASSLWRGELFF
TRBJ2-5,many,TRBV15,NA,TGTGCCACCAGCAGAGACCCGACATACCAAGAGACCCAGTACTTC,CATSRDPTYQETQYF
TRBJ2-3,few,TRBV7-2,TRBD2,TGTGCCAGCAGTCCTAGCGGGGGGATAGATACGCAGTATTTT,CASSPSGGIDTQYF
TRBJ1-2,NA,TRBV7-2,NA,TGTGCCAGCAGCTTGAGTGTTTGGGGTGTGCGAGGGAACTATGGCTACACCTTC,CASSLSVWGVRGNYGYTF
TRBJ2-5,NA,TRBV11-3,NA,TGTGCCAGCAGCGAGGGAGGGACAGGTGGGGAGACCCAGTACTTC,CASSEGGTGGETQYF